These T cell receptor beta chains were read from a single sample in a study of cytomegalovirus exposure and HLA in healthy donors. Measured with immunoSEQ multiplex PCR; TCRdb has only the in-frame clones, and not every one. The table has about 64,000 clones, 85% seen once. What was sequenced was PBMCs. Receptors were obtained from a female donor in good health and CMV-seronegative. The CDR3 runs from the conserved cysteine through the conserved F or W. The order of the fields is clone size, J gene, V gene, D gene, CDR3 DNA, CDR3 protein. D genes are given only for firm matches. Clone sizes are given selectively: once, few, many, or a class where the clone is expanded.

clone size: .; J gene: TRBJ2-3; V gene: TRBV6-5; D gene: .; CDR3 DNA: TGTGCCAGCAGCTCGAACAGGGTAACGCAGTATTTT; CDR3 protein: CASSSNRVTQYF
clone size: .; J gene: TRBJ2-1; V gene: TRBV19; D gene: .; CDR3 DNA: TGTGCCAGTAGTATAGATTTTACCTACAATGAGCAGTTCTTC; CDR3 protein: CASSIDFTYNEQFF
clone size: .; J gene: TRBJ2-3; V gene: TRBV5-1; D gene: .; CDR3 DNA: TGCGCCAGCAGCTTGGAGGGCAGGGAGGGCACAGATACGCAGTATTTT; CDR3 protein: CASSLEGREGTDTQYF
clone size: .; J gene: TRBJ1-5; V gene: TRBV10-3; D gene: TRBD1; CDR3 DNA: TGTGCCATCAGTGAGTCTGGGACAGCACAGCATTTT; CDR3 protein: CAISESGTAQHF
clone size: .; J gene: TRBJ1-6; V gene: TRBV19; D gene: .; CDR3 DNA: TGTGCCTCCGGGTATAATTCACCCCTCCACTTT; CDR3 protein: CASGYNSPLHF
clone size: .; J gene: TRBJ1-2; V gene: TRBV4-3; D gene: .; CDR3 DNA: TGCGCCAGCAGCCAAGGGGGGCCGGCCGGGACCTATGGCTACACCTTC; CDR3 protein: CASSQGGPAGTYGYTF
clone size: .; J gene: TRBJ2-4; V gene: TRBV19; D gene: TRBD2; CDR3 DNA: TGTGCCAGTAGTAAAGGGAGGACTAGCGGGGGGATAGCCAAAAACATTCAGTACTTC; CDR3 protein: CASSKGRTSGGIAKNIQYF
clone size: .; J gene: TRBJ2-2; V gene: TRBV28; D gene: .; CDR3 DNA: TGTGCCAGCAGTTTAAGTGGACCGGGGGAGGGGGAGCTGTTTTTT; CDR3 protein: CASSLSGPGEGELFF
clone size: few; J gene: TRBJ2-5; V gene: TRBV7-2; D gene: .; CDR3 DNA: TGTGCCAGCAGCTTGCTTCTAGCGGAGACCCAGTACTTC; CDR3 protein: CASSLLLAETQYF
clone size: .; J gene: TRBJ2-1; V gene: TRBV10-3; D gene: .; CDR3 DNA: TGTGCCATCAGTGGGGGCACCCACTCCTACAATGAGCAGTTCTTC; CDR3 protein: CAISGGTHSYNEQFF
clone size: once; J gene: TRBJ2-4; V gene: TRBV28; D gene: TRBD2; CDR3 DNA: TGTGCCAGCAGTTCGACAGGGTTAGCGGGAGGGAGGGACATTCAGTACTTC; CDR3 protein: CASSSTGLAGGRDIQYF
clone size: .; J gene: TRBJ2-2; V gene: TRBV5-1; D gene: TRBD2; CDR3 DNA: TGCGCCAGCAGCTCTCAGCGGGAGGGGACCGGGGAGCTGTTTTTT; CDR3 protein: CASSSQREGTGELFF
clone size: .; J gene: TRBJ2-3; V gene: TRBV7-6; D gene: TRBD2; CDR3 DNA: TGTGCCAGCAGCTTCACCGGGACTAGCGGGGGTAGCACAGATACGCAGTATTTT; CDR3 protein: CASSFTGTSGGSTDTQYF
clone size: .; J gene: TRBJ2-6; V gene: TRBV6-5; D gene: .; CDR3 DNA: TGTGCCAGCAGTTACAGGGGTTCTGGGGCCAACGTCCTGACTTTC; CDR3 protein: CASSYRGSGANVLTF
clone size: .; J gene: TRBJ2-3; V gene: TRBV7-2; D gene: .; CDR3 DNA: TGTGCCAGCAGCTTTAAGCACGGGAAGACAGATACGCAGTATTTT; CDR3 protein: CASSFKHGKTDTQYF
clone size: .; J gene: TRBJ2-2; V gene: TRBV25-1; D gene: .; CDR3 DNA: TGTGCCAGCAGTGGTCCCGGGGTAAACACCGGGGAGCTGTTTTTT; CDR3 protein: CASSGPGVNTGELFF
clone size: once; J gene: TRBJ2-7; V gene: TRBV11-2; D gene: TRBD2; CDR3 DNA: TGTGCCAGCAGCTTAGATAATCTAGCGGGAGTCGAGCAGTACTTC; CDR3 protein: CASSLDNLAGVEQYF
clone size: .; J gene: TRBJ2-2; V gene: TRBV6-5; D gene: .; CDR3 DNA: TGTGCCAGCAGTATCGTGGGACTGATCACCGGGGAGCTGTTTTTT; CDR3 protein: CASSIVGLITGELFF
clone size: once; J gene: TRBJ2-2; V gene: TRBV19; D gene: .; CDR3 DNA: TGTGCCAGTAGTATAAGACAGAACACCGGGGAGCTGTTTTTT; CDR3 protein: CASSIRQNTGELFF
clone size: medium-sized; J gene: TRBJ2-5; V gene: TRBV4-2; D gene: TRBD2; CDR3 DNA: TGTGCCAGCAGCCAAGAGCGGGGGGATCAAGAGACCCAGTACTTC; CDR3 protein: CASSQERGDQETQYF
clone size: .; J gene: TRBJ1-6; V gene: TRBV9; D gene: .; CDR3 DNA: TGTGCCAGCAGCCCTCGCGGCAGCTCCTATAATTCACCCCTCCACTTT; CDR3 protein: CASSPRGSSYNSPLHF
clone size: .; J gene: TRBJ2-1; V gene: TRBV19; D gene: .; CDR3 DNA: TGTGCCAGTAATTCCGGGAGTTGGAATGAGCAGTTCTTC; CDR3 protein: CASNSGSWNEQFF
clone size: .; J gene: TRBJ1-1; V gene: TRBV6-5; D gene: .; CDR3 DNA: TGTGCCAGCAGTCTGACTCTGAACACTGAAGCTTTCTTT; CDR3 protein: CASSLTLNTEAFF
clone size: .; J gene: TRBJ1-1; V gene: TRBV19; D gene: TRBD1; CDR3 DNA: TGTGCCAGTAGTAGGGGGACAGGGCTGATCACTGAAGCTTTCTTT; CDR3 protein: CASSRGTGLITEAFF
clone size: .; J gene: TRBJ1-3; V gene: TRBV5-4; D gene: .; CDR3 DNA: TGTGCCAGCAGCGGTGGGGGAGGATACTTAGCCATATATTTT; CDR3 protein: CASSGGGGYLAIYF
clone size: .; J gene: TRBJ1-1; V gene: TRBV18; D gene: .; CDR3 DNA: TGTGCCAGCTCGCCGGGGGTTGCGAACACTGAAGCTTTCTTT; CDR3 protein: CASSPGVANTEAFF
clone size: .; J gene: TRBJ2-5; V gene: TRBV27; D gene: .; CDR3 DNA: TGTGCCAGCAGTTTTCTTCAGGGCACAGAGACCCAGTACTTC; CDR3 protein: CASSFLQGTETQYF
clone size: .; J gene: TRBJ2-2; V gene: TRBV6-1; D gene: .; CDR3 DNA: TGTGCCAGCAGTGAAGTAGGACACCAGCTCACCCGGGAGCTGTTTTTT; CDR3 protein: CASSEVGHQLTRELFF
clone size: .; J gene: TRBJ1-5; V gene: TRBV9; D gene: .; CDR3 DNA: TGTGCCAGCAGCGCCCAGGGAGGTGGGAATCAGCCCCAGCATTTT; CDR3 protein: CASSAQGGGNQPQHF
clone size: .; J gene: TRBJ2-3; V gene: TRBV28; D gene: .; CDR3 DNA: TGTGCTCTGGGGGGGCGAGGTAGCACAGATACGCAGTATTTT; CDR3 protein: CALGGRGSTDTQYF
clone size: few; J gene: TRBJ2-1; V gene: TRBV6-4; D gene: .; CDR3 DNA: TGTGCCAGCAGTGACTCCGGTAGCGGTCAGCAGTTCTTC; CDR3 protein: CASSDSGSGQQFF
clone size: .; J gene: TRBJ1-6; V gene: TRBV30; D gene: TRBD1; CDR3 DNA: TGTGCCTGGAGTGTTGTCAGGGGGAAAAATTCACCCCTCCACTTT; CDR3 protein: CAWSVVRGKNSPLHF
clone size: .; J gene: TRBJ2-5; V gene: TRBV6-6; D gene: .; CDR3 DNA: TGTGCCAGCAGTTACCCGGACTCTGGGACCCAGTACTTC; CDR3 protein: CASSYPDSGTQYF
clone size: .; J gene: TRBJ1-4; V gene: TRBV2; D gene: .; CDR3 DNA: TGTGCCAGCAGTGGGGGGACATATCCAAAACTGTTTTTT; CDR3 protein: CASSGGTYPKLFF